This passage covers 14 T cell receptor beta chains from one sample sequenced in a study of patients and donors after allogeneic stem cell transplantation (dated by TCRdb to the early 2020s). Libraries came from RT-PCR. Sequencing used a NextSeq 550. TCRdb reprocessing: public reads trimmed at Q25 with fastp, clones called with MiXCR, in-frame beta chains kept. Identical CDR3 protein sequences are pooled into one entry, listed with their most common genes and DNA. For this sample the table gives about 100,000 distinct CDR3 sequences, of which 35% to 45% were detected only once. Around 30% of the sample is taken by the ten largest. Input material: blood, either unsorted or a sorted T cell fraction (not recorded which). The receptors come from a human donor who was either an allogeneic HSCT recipient or a stem cell or donor lymphocyte infusion donor (not recorded which). It is not recorded whose cells these are; they may come from a transplant donor.

J is TRBJ2-3 and V is TRBV12-3 or TRBV12-4, with D hard to call. The CDR3 covers 15 residues. The V end lost 1 base, the J end lost 6 bases, and 14 bases lay between the germline ends. CDR3 loop: CASSLVRVFFDTQYF. CDR3 DNA sequence: TGTGCCAGCAGTTTAGTTAGGGTCTTCTTTGATACGCAGTATTTT.

The chain uses TRBV12-3 or TRBV12-4 and TRBJ1-5; unclear D gene. The CDR3 extends over 14 amino acids. Trimming pared 2 bases from V and 5 bases from J, leaving 10 bases between. The CDR3 here is CASSLKSVDQPQHF. The CDR3 bases are TGTGCCAGCAGTTTAAAGTCGGTGGATCAGCCCCAGCATTTT.

The sample holds a few counts of this clonotype. The V and J genes are TRBV12-3 or TRBV12-4 and TRBJ2-2; D might be TRBD2 (6 bases). The CDR3 has 15 amino acids. Trimming shortened V by 3 bases and J by 4 bases, and 12 bases separated the two germline ends. The CDR3 DNA reads TGTGCCAGCAGTTTTCCGGGAGCTAGCACCGGGGAGCTGTTTTTT. Translating gives CASSFPGASTGELFF.

This clonotype was detected many times. The genes are TRBV15 and TRBJ2-7; TRBD1 might be the D (6 bases). Deletions cut 0 bases from V and 3 bases from J, with 9 bases between. This CDR3 comprises 14 residues. Germline V lookup: CDR1 LNHNV, CDR2 YYDKDF (reference sequence). CDR3 DNA sequence: TGTGCCACCAGCAGAGAACAGGGTGTCTACGAGCAGTACTTC. This encodes CATSREQGVYEQYF.

The gene calls are TRBV20-1 and TRBJ2-7; D is unclear. This CDR3 has 14 amino acids. Deletions cut 3 bases from V and 0 bases from J, with 12 bases between. Germline CDR1 reads DFQATT; CDR2 reads SNEGSKA (reference sequence). The DNA of the CDR3 is TGCAGTGCTAGCAAGGCGGCAACCTCCTACGAGCAGTACTTC. Protein sequence: CSASKAATSYEQYF.

With regard to this clonotype: An end of the junction differs from the germline gene, which may be a read error. The chain couples TRBV4-2 to TRBJ2-7, with 12 bases fitting TRBD2. The CDR3 contains 17 residues. Per germline, CDR1 LGHNA and CDR2 YNFKEQ. The DNA of the CDR3 is TGTGCCAGCACCCAAGCCCGACTAGCGGGAGTGTCCGACGAGCAGTACTTC. It specifies CASTQARLAGVSDEQYF.

The J gene is TRBJ2-1, the V gene TRBV20-1, with TRBD1 matching over 9 bases. V lost 0 bases to trimming and J lost 7 bases; unmatched junction nucleotides: 7. The CDR3 contains 15 residues. Germline V gives CDR1 DFQATT, CDR2 SNEGSKA (reference sequence). The CDR3 region is CSARDLGQGGNEQFF. As DNA, the CDR3 is TGCAGTGCTAGAGATTTGGGACAGGGAGGAAATGAGCAGTTCTTC.

V is TRBV7-2 and J is TRBJ1-1; weak D call: TRBD1 (6 bases). Germline CDR1 reads SGHTA; CDR2 reads FQGNSA. The ends were cut back, 4 bases at V and 1 base at J, with 13 bases in the middle. This CDR3 comprises 15 residues. Written as DNA, the CDR3 is TGTGCCAGCAGCTACGGACAGCCGGGGAACACTGAAGCTTTCTTT. Translated: CASSYGQPGNTEAFF.

V usage is TRBV11-2 and J usage is TRBJ2-3; D is unclear. V was clipped by 5 bases and J by 5 bases, with 8 bases between them. This CDR3 spans 12 amino acids. The germline CDR1 and CDR2 sequences are SGHAT and FQNNGV. The CDR3 sequence is CASSTSRDTQYF. The CDR3 nucleotides read TGTGCCAGCAGCACGTCTCGAGATACGCAGTATTTT.

In its sample, this clonotype was seen a few times. The DNA of the CDR3 is TGTGCCAGCAGCTTAGTCGTGACGCCCTATAATTCACCCCTCCACTTT. It is translated as CASSLVVTPYNSPLHF. This sequence joins TRBV7-2 and TRBJ1-6, with no clear D. V dropped 1 base and J dropped 2 bases, with 9 bases sitting between them. This CDR3 contains 16 residues. Germline V gives CDR1 SGHTA, CDR2 FQGNSA.

This clonotype was detected a few times. The chain recombines TRBV20-1 with TRBJ1-5, with D unresolved. V gave up 1 base and J gave up 0 bases, with 7 bases separating them. Germline V CDR1 and CDR2: DFQATT, SNEGSKA (reference sequence). CDR3 size: 14 residues. The CDR3 sequence is CSARVGNSNQPQHF. The CDR3 coding sequence is TGCAGTGCTAGAGTCGGGAATAGCAATCAGCCCCAGCATTTT.

The V gene is TRBV20-1, the J gene TRBJ2-3, with D perhaps TRBD2 (5 bases). V shed 5 bases and J shed 6 bases, with 18 bases lying between them. Germline-derived CDR1 and CDR2 are DFQATT and SNEGSKA (reference sequence). CDR3 size: 14 residues. CDR3 sequence (DNA): TGCAGTGCTTGCGAGGTCGGACTTTATGATACGCAGTATTTT. Its translation is CSACEVGLYDTQYF.

This chain connects TRBV20-1 to TRBJ2-1; tentative D call: TRBD2 (6 bases). Trimming cost V 3 bases and J 7 bases, with 7 bases left between them. The germline CDR1 and CDR2 sequences are DFQATT and SNEGSKA (reference sequence). The CDR3 covers 11 residues. The CDR3 coding sequence is TGCAGTGCTAGCGGGAGAAATGAGCAGTTCTTC. Residues: CSASGRNEQFF.

The J gene is TRBJ1-2, the V gene TRBV20-1; D may be TRBD1 (6 bases). The germline gives CDR1 DFQATT, CDR2 SNEGSKA (reference sequence). The CDR3 sequence is 12 residues long. Trimming stripped 7 bases from V and 2 bases from J, with 11 bases between. CDR3 DNA: TGCAGTGATACGGACAGAAACTATGGCTACACCTTC. Protein product: CSDTDRNYGYTF.